One sample yielded the 14 T cell receptor beta chains listed below, sequenced in a study of read filtering for tumor transcriptome and immune sequencing. The library was built from around 380 ng RNA with molecular barcoded adaptors for alpha/delta and beta/gamma chains. TCRdb analysed the reads with MiXCR anew, one entry per CDR3 protein. This sample has 100,000 to 150,000 distinct CDR3 sequences; about an eighth occur once, and the top ten carry 8% to 13%. The specimen sequenced was a population of CD138-negative cells sorted from bone marrow. These receptors came from a donor over 35 with multiple myeloma.

This clonotype was observed at least ten times. This chain uses TRBV5-1 with TRBJ2-2; D is possibly TRBD2 (7 bases). The V and J ends lost 1 base and 2 bases respectively, with 12 bases between them. CDR3 length: 16 residues. Germline CDR1 SGHRS, CDR2 YFSETQ. Here the CDR3 DNA reads TGCGCCAGCAGCTTGTTCGGGGGGCTAAACACCGGGGAGCTGTTTTTT. It specifies CASSLFGGLNTGELFF.

This clonotype was detected many times. The rearrangement joins TRBV5-1 to TRBJ2-7, with 7 bases aligning to TRBD1. Per the germline V gene, CDR1 is SGHRS and CDR2 is YFSETQ. V was clipped by 2 bases and J by 4 bases; unmatched bases: 9. The CDR3 extends over 15 amino acids. The CDR3 protein is CASSLNRGQSYEQYF. The CDR3 coding sequence is TGCGCCAGCAGCTTAAACAGGGGTCAAAGTTACGAGCAGTACTTC.

This clonotype was picked up many times. The chain carries TRBV5-5 and TRBJ2-1, with 8 bases lining up with TRBD2. The CDR3 has 16 amino acids. CDR1 SGHKS and CDR2 YYEKEE come from the germline V gene (reference sequence). V dropped 5 bases and J dropped 2; count of bases not matched to a gene: 9. The CDR3 nucleotides are TGTGCCAGCAGACCCACCGGGACTAGTCCCTACAATGAGCAGTTCTTC. It is translated as CASRPTGTSPYNEQFF.

V and J are TRBV2 and TRBJ1-5; TRBD1 matches at 10 bases. Germline CDR1 SNHLY, CDR2 FYNNEI. The trim removed 6 bases at V and 5 bases at J, leaving 4 bases unmatched. The CDR3 consists of 14 residues. CDR3 sequence: CASREDRGDQPQHF. The CDR3 DNA reads TGTGCCAGCAGGGAGGACAGGGGGGATCAGCCCCAGCATTTT.

This clonotype came up a few times. The junction differs from germline at one of its ends, possibly a read error. The chain employs TRBV19 and TRBJ2-1, with no clear D. CDR3 length equals 18 residues. In germline, CDR1 is LNHDA, CDR2 SQIVND (reference sequence). CDR3 sequence: CASSIDHASLSSYNEQVF. The CDR3 DNA reads TGTGCCAGTAGTATAGATCACGCATCATTGAGCTCCTACAATGAGCAGGTCTTC.

This clonotype was recorded many times. This rearrangement joins TRBV27 to TRBJ1-2; TRBD1 matches 7 bases. Germline V gene sequence: CDR1 MNHEY, CDR2 SMNVEV (reference sequence). V dropped 5 bases and J dropped 5; count of bases not matched to a gene: 8. The length of the CDR3 is 14 residues. CDR3 sequence reads: CASSPEGARYGYTF. DNA of the CDR3: TGTGCCAGCAGTCCCGAGGGGGCCAGGTATGGCTACACCTTC.

Many counts were recorded for this clonotype. The V and J genes are TRBV6-1 and TRBJ1-5; D perhaps matches TRBD1 (5 bases). With 7 bases removed from V and 6 bases from J, the gap between germline ends came to 13 bases. This CDR3 spans 13 amino acids. CDR1 and CDR2 (germline): MNHNS, SASEGT. CDR3 amino acids: CASTPAGSQPQHF. The CDR3 DNA follows: TGTGCCAGCACCCCGGCAGGGTCTCAGCCCCAGCATTTT.

Concerning this clonotype itself: A read error may be the cause here, since a much bigger clone is one base away. DNA for the CDR3: TGTGCCAGCAGTCCCCTCTTACAGGGACAGAACACTGAAGCTTTCTTT. The encoded protein is CASSPLLQGQNTEAFF. The chain is built from TRBV28 and TRBJ1-1; D is possibly TRBD1 (6 bases). The CDR3 runs to 16 residues. Germline values: CDR1 MDHEN, CDR2 SYDVKM. Trimming removed 5 bases at V and 1 base at J, with 17 bases between.

Details on this clonotype: Since a far larger clone is one base different, this is likely a read error. This chain joins TRBV6-5 and TRBJ1-1; D might be TRBD1 (5 bases). From germline, CDR1 is MNHEY and CDR2 SVGAGI. The CDR3 extends over 13 amino acids. The DNA for the CDR3 is TGTGCCTGCAGTTACTCGGGGGTCACTGAAGCTTTCTTT. Its protein product is CACSYSGVTEAFF.

This clonotype was observed many times. The rearrangement joins TRBV3-1 to TRBJ1-1, with TRBD1 as a possible D gene (5 bases). Trimming pared 4 bases from V and 1 base from J, leaving 7 bases between. The V gene's germline CDR1 is LGHDT and CDR2 YNNKEL (reference sequence). The CDR3 is made up of 13 amino acids. In nucleotides, the CDR3 is TGTGCCAGCAGCCGCGGACAGAACACTGAAGCTTTCTTT. Its protein is CASSRGQNTEAFF.

Regarding this clonotype: Being one base from a much bigger clone, this may be a read error. V gene TRBV20-1 combines with J gene TRBJ2-1; 10 bases are a match to TRBD2. CDR1 and CDR2 from the germline V gene are DFQATT and SNEGSKA (reference sequence). Trimming took 5 bases from V and 2 from J; bases not matched to a gene: 9. The CDR3 has 16 amino acids. Here the CDR3 DNA reads TGCAGTGCTTGTGAGTTAGCGGGAGGTACCTACAATGAGCAGTTCTTC. It translates to CSACELAGGTYNEQFF.

The chain recombines TRBV7-6 with TRBJ2-1; TRBD2 might be the D (5 bases). The CDR3 length is 15 residues. Per germline, CDR1 SGHVS and CDR2 FNYEAQ. Deletions cut 2 bases from V and 2 bases from J, with 10 bases between. In DNA form, the CDR3 reads TGTGCCAGCAGCTTAATCGAGGGAACCTACAATGAGCAGTTCTTC. Amino acid sequence: CASSLIEGTYNEQFF.

The chain recombines TRBV29-1 with TRBJ2-5; the match to TRBD1 covers 8 bases. J gave up 2 bases and V 7 bases, and 3 bases lay outside the gene matches. Germline V gene sequence: CDR1 SQVTM, CDR2 ANQGSEA. The CDR3 runs to 12 residues. This chain's CDR3 is CSGRTGQETQYF. In DNA form, the CDR3 reads TGCAGCGGTAGGACAGGGCAAGAGACCCAGTACTTC.

This clonotype occurred a few times. The chain couples TRBV18 to TRBJ2-5; 10 bases are shared with TRBD1. The germline CDR1 and CDR2 sequences are KGHSH and LQKENI. This CDR3 has 15 residues. Trimming cost V 0 bases and J 4 bases; bases outside gene matches: 2. CDR3 in DNA: TGTGCCAGCTCACCACCGGGGACAGGGGTAGAGACCCAGTACTTC. It encodes CASSPPGTGVETQYF.